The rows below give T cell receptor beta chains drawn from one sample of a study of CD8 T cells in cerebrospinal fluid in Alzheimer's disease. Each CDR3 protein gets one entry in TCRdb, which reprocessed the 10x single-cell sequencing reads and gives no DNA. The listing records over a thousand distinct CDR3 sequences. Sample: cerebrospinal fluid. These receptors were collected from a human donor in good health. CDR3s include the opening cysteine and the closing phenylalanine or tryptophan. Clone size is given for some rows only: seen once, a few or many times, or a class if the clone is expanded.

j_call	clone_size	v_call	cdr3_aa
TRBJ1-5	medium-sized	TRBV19	CASSTPPTGQPQHF
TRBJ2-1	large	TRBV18	CASSRSWENNEQFF
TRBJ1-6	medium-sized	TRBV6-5	CASSYGGLNSPLHF
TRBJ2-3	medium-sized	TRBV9	CASSVASTDTQYF
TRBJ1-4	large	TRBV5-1	CASSQTVYNEKLFF
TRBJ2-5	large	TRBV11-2	CASSPRSAARAQYF
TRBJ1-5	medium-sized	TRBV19	CASSIVSQEPQHF
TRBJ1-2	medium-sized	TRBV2	CASNAGQGIVGGYTF
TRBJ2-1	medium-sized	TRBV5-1	CASSSSLSGGGYNEQFF
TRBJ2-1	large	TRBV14	CASSLTWDEQFF
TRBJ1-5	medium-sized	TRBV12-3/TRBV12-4	CASGQNSNQPQHF
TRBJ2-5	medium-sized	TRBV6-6	CASSRLGGASRQETQYF
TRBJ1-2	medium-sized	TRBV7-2	CASISPGQGVYGYTF
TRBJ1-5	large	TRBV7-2	CASSVDRAGNQPQHF
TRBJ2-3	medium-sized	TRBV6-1	CASSEGRGTLTDTQYF
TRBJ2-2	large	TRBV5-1	CASADGDVTGELFF
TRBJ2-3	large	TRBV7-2	CASSLTYTDTQYF
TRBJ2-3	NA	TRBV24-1	CATSQPSTDTQYF